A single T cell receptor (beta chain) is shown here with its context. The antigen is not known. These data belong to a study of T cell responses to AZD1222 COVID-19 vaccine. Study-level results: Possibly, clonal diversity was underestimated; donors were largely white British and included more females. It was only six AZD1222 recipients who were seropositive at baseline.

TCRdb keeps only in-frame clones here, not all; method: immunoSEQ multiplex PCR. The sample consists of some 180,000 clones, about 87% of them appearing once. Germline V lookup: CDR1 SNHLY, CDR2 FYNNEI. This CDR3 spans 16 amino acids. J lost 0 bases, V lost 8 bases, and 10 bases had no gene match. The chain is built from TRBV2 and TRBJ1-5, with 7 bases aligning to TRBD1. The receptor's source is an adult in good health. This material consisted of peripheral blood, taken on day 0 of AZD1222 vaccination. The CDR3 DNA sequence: TGTGCCAGCGGGGGGGACAGTGGATATAGCAATCAGCCCCAGCATTTT. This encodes CASGGDSGYSNQPQHF.